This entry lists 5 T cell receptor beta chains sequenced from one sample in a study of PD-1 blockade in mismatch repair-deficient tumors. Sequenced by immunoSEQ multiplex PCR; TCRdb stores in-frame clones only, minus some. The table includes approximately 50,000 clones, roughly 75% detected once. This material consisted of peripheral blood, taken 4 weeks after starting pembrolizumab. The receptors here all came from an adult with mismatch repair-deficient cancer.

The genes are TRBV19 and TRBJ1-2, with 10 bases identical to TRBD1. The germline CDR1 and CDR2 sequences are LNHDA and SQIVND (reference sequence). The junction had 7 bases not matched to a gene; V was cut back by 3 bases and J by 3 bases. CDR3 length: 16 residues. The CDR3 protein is CASSIPGTGAHYGYTF. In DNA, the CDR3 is TGTGCCAGTAGTATCCCCGGGACAGGGGCTCACTATGGCTACACCTTC.

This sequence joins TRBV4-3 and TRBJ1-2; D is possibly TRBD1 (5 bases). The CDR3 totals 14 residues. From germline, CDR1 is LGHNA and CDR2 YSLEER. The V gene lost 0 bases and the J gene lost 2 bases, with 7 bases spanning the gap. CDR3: CASSQEGANYGYTF. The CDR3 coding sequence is TGCGCCAGCAGCCAAGAAGGGGCCAACTATGGCTACACCTTC.

DNA of the CDR3: TGTGCCAGCAGCTTGGGGGGACAGAGCACTGGTGGCTACACCTTC. It encodes CASSLGGQSTGGYTF. The chain has TRBV5-6 and TRBJ1-2; the match to TRBD1 covers 7 bases. Trimming at V came to 0 bases and at J to 7 bases, leaving 9 bases not matched to a gene. CDR1 and CDR2 from the germline V gene are SGHDT and YYEEEE. CDR3 size: 15 residues.

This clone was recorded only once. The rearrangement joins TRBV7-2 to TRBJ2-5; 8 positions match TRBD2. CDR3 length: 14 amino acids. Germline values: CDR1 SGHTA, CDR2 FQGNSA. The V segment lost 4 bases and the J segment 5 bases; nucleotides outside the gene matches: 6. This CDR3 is CASSSRGAPETQYF. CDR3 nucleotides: TGTGCCAGCAGCTCGCGGGGGGCACCGGAGACCCAGTACTTC. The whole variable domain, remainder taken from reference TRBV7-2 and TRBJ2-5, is GAGVSQSPSNKVTEKGKDVELRCDPISGHTALYWYRQSLGQGLEFLIYFQGNSAPDKSGLPSDRFSAERTGGSVSTLTIQRTQQEDSAVYLCASSSRGAPETQYFGPGTRLLVL.

CDR3 amino acids: CASRGQGSEKLFF. CDR3 bases: TGTGCCAGCAGGGGGCAGGGGAGTGAAAAACTGTTTTTT. The chain joins TRBV27 to TRBJ1-4; D perhaps matches TRBD1 (6 bases). V lost 6 bases, J lost 7 bases, and 12 bases lay in between. The CDR3 has 13 amino acids. Looked up from germline, CDR1 is MNHEY and CDR2 is SMNVEV (reference sequence).